Presented here are 31 T cell receptor beta chains from one specimen sequenced in a study of T cells in Graves' hyperthyroidism and ophthalmopathy. TCR beta CDR3 region amplification was performed from RNA transcripts. A set of HTBI primers served as the primers for a first-round RT-PCR of the TCR CDR3. Each CDR3 protein is one row after TCRdb ran MiXCR on the multiplex PCR reads. This table holds approximately 330,000 distinct CDR3 sequences, roughly a fifth found once. The sequenced material came from blood. These receptors originate from a woman aged 45-59 years with Graves' hyperthyroidism.

The V gene is TRBV30, the J gene TRBJ1-5, with 12 bases identical to TRBD1. The CDR3 spans 14 residues. The V gene's germline CDR1 is GTSNPN and CDR2 SVGIG (reference sequence). The ends lost 3 bases at V and 6 bases at J; junction bases unmatched: 3. The CDR3 loop is CAWSGTGGRQPQHF. Here the CDR3 DNA reads TGTGCCTGGAGCGGGACAGGGGGCCGTCAGCCCCAGCATTTT.

This clonotype was counted at least ten times. This chain links TRBV27 with TRBJ2-5, with 11 positions matching TRBD2. The CDR3 spans 16 residues. Germline V gene data show CDR1 as MNHEY and CDR2 as SMNVEV (reference sequence). V trimming: 4 bases; J trimming: 4 bases; junction bases outside the gene matches: 8. CDR3 loop: CASSSNSGGAGETQYF. The CDR3 nucleotides are TGTGCCAGCAGTTCCAATAGCGGGGGGGCGGGAGAGACCCAGTACTTC.

This clonotype was observed at least ten times. The chain joins TRBV2 to TRBJ2-1; no reliable D call. The length of the CDR3 is 12 residues. Trimming removed 4 bases from V and 9 bases from J, with 10 bases in between. Looked up from germline, CDR1 is SNHLY and CDR2 is FYNNEI. The DNA of the CDR3 is TGTGCCAGCAGTGTATCGGAGAGTGAGCAGTTCTTC. This encodes CASSVSESEQFF.

This clonotype was picked up many times. This chain uses TRBV7-3 with TRBJ2-1; no firm D call. Trimming took off 2 bases at V and 8 bases at J, with 7 bases between the two ends. The CDR3 contains 12 residues. The germline CDR1 and CDR2 sequences are SGHTA and FQGTGA. The CDR3 spells CASSLSHDEQFF. Here the CDR3 DNA reads TGTGCCAGCAGCTTATCCCACGATGAGCAGTTCTTC.

At least ten counts were recorded for this clonotype. The chain recombines TRBV18 with TRBJ2-1; 14 nucleotides line up with TRBD2. With V trimmed by 3 bases and J by 13 bases, 8 bases remained unmatched. The CDR3 totals 15 residues. In germline, CDR1 is KGHSH, CDR2 LQKENI. The CDR3 loop reads CASSPVRTSGGPQFF. The CDR3 DNA reads as TGTGCCAGCTCACCGGTACGGACTAGCGGGGGGCCCCAGTTCTTC.

This clonotype was counted ten times or more. The genes are TRBV11-3 and TRBJ2-4; no firm D call. This CDR3 is 15 amino acids long. The germline V gene encodes CDR1 SGHNT and CDR2 YENEEA. The V and J ends lost 1 base and 0 bases respectively, with 7 bases between them. This chain's CDR3 is CASSLGNLAKNIQYF. CDR3 DNA sequence: TGTGCCAGCAGCTTAGGTAACCTAGCCAAAAACATTCAGTACTTC. Filled out from reference TRBV11-3 and TRBJ2-4, the complete variable domain reads EAGVVQSPRYKIIEKKQPVAFWCNPISGHNTLYWYLQNLGQGPELLIRYENEEAVDDSQLPKDRFSAERLKGVDSTLKIQPAELGDSAVYLCASSLGNLAKNIQYFGAGTRLSVL.

This clonotype was recorded many times. This chain links TRBV28 with TRBJ2-7, with a tentative D call TRBD1 (6 bases). The length of the CDR3 is 13 residues. The germline V and J ends were trimmed by 2 bases and 5 bases, with 10 bases remaining between them. The germline gives CDR1 MDHEN, CDR2 SYDVKM. CDR3 in amino acids: CASSLIAGDEQYF. The CDR3 DNA reads as TGTGCCAGCAGTTTAATCGCAGGGGACGAGCAGTACTTC.

On this clonotype itself: A junction boundary mismatches the germline segment, possibly from a read error. V gene TRBV5-1 combines with J gene TRBJ2-7; D is uncertain. The CDR3 is 15 residues long. The germline V gene encodes CDR1 SGHRS and CDR2 YFSETQ. The CDR3 bases are TGCTCCAGCAGCTTGCACGGAACTTACCCCGGGGAGCAGTACTTC. Translating it yields CSSSLHGTYPGEQYF.

This clonotype occurred many times. The V call is TRBV6-2 or TRBV6-3, the J call TRBJ1-2, with D unresolved. Germline V gene sequence: CDR1 MNHEY, CDR2 SVGEGT. This CDR3 has 13 amino acids. V was clipped by 0 bases and J by 4 bases, with 6 bases between them. The CDR3 nucleotides are TGTGCCAGCAGTTACTCTGCGGGCTATGGCTACACCTTC. This encodes CASSYSAGYGYTF.

This clonotype came up a few times. The chain uses TRBV9 and TRBJ2-1, with D possibly being TRBD1 (6 bases). CDR3 size: 13 residues. V lost 3 bases and J 9 bases, leaving 13 bases between the germline ends. Germline lookup yields CDR1 SGDLS and CDR2 YYNGEE. CDR3 sequence reads: CASSANYRVEQFF. The CDR3 DNA reads as TGTGCCAGCAGCGCGAACTACAGGGTTGAGCAGTTCTTC.

This clonotype occurred a few times. The V call is TRBV10-3, the J call TRBJ2-3; D uncertain. Trimming shortened V by 3 bases and J by 2 bases, and 9 bases separated the two germline ends. CDR1 and CDR2 from the germline V gene are ENHRY and SYGVKD. CDR3 size: 14 residues. DNA of the CDR3: TGTGCCATCAGTGACGGCCCCCTCACAGATACGCAGTATTTT. This sequence encodes CAISDGPLTDTQYF.

This clonotype was observed many times. J is TRBJ1-5 and V is TRBV6-1; D is possibly TRBD1 (5 bases). Germline V gene sequence: CDR1 MNHNS, CDR2 SASEGT. The CDR3 spans 15 residues. V dropped 5 bases and J dropped 6 bases, with 17 bases sitting between them. The CDR3 is CASSKIAREGQPQHF. In DNA form, the CDR3 reads TGTGCCAGCAGTAAAATTGCCAGGGAAGGTCAGCCCCAGCATTTT.

The CDR3 nucleotides read TGTGCCAGCGGCGGGGGGGATCGGGTCACCGGGGAGCTGTTTTTT. It specifies CASGGGDRVTGELFF. The chain carries TRBV6-1 and TRBJ2-2; 9 bases agree with TRBD2. Trimming at V came to 8 bases and at J to 4 bases, leaving 8 bases not matched to a gene. Germline CDR1 MNHNS, CDR2 SASEGT. The CDR3 sequence is 15 residues long.

The sample holds many counts of this clonotype. The rearrangement joins TRBV7-6 to TRBJ2-1; 9 bases fit TRBD2. With 5 bases clipped from V and 9 bases from J, the junction kept 11 bases outside the gene matches. Germline assignment: CDR1 SGHVS and CDR2 FNYEAQ. CDR3 size: 15 residues. Here the CDR3 reads CASSPRGSGRGEQFF. The DNA of the CDR3 is TGTGCCAGCAGCCCTCGAGGTAGCGGGAGAGGTGAGCAGTTCTTC.

This clonotype was observed many times. The V and J genes are TRBV14 and TRBJ2-7; the D gene is possibly TRBD1 (6 bases). With 5 bases removed from V and 3 bases from J, the gap between germline ends came to 14 bases. Germline CDR1 and CDR2: SGHDN and FVKESK. This CDR3 is built from 14 residues. CDR3 bases: TGTGCCAGCAGCTCCCGGGACACCTTCTACGAGCAGTACTTC. Protein sequence: CASSSRDTFYEQYF.

This chain joins TRBV9 and TRBJ2-1; TRBD1 matches 11 bases. This CDR3 contains 15 residues. From germline, CDR1 is SGDLS and CDR2 YYNGEE. V lost 7 bases, J lost 2 bases, and 5 bases stayed unmatched. CDR3 region: CASGGDRGAYNEQFF. The CDR3 nucleotides read TGTGCCAGCGGGGGGGACAGGGGGGCCTACAATGAGCAGTTCTTC.

This clonotype was seen a handful of times. The chain recombines TRBV19 with TRBJ1-5; a possible D gene is TRBD1 (6 bases). The V gene lost 0 bases and the J gene lost 5 bases, with 17 bases spanning the gap. This CDR3 has 17 amino acids. Germline CDR1 reads LNHDA; CDR2 reads SQIVND (reference sequence). CDR3 DNA sequence: TGTGCCAGTAGTATAGATCGAAGCAGGGGAGGCTATCAGCCCCAGCATTTT. Encoded protein: CASSIDRSRGGYQPQHF. The full variable domain, in which reference TRBV19 and TRBJ1-5 provide the parts outside the CDR3, is DGGITQSPKYLFRKEGQNVTLSCEQNLNHDAMYWYRQDPGQGLRLIYYSQIVNDFQKGDIAEGYSVSREKKESFPLTVTSAQKNPTAFYLCASSIDRSRGGYQPQHFGDGTRLSIL.

This CDR3 reads CASSYSEKGQEDLVAHYGYTF. CDR3 DNA: TGTGCCAGCAGTTACTCGGAGAAAGGCCAGGAAGACTTAGTTGCCCACTATGGCTACACCTTC. The chain is built from TRBV6-2 or TRBV6-3 and TRBJ1-2; D is ambiguous. CDR1 is MNHEY, CDR2 SVGEGT, per germline. V dropped 0 bases and J dropped 3 bases, with 29 bases sitting between them. CDR3 length equals 21 residues.

The chain carries TRBV20-1 and TRBJ1-4, with 8 bases that match TRBD1. V lost 6 bases and J lost 6; bases outside the gene matches: 6. The CDR3 extends over 13 amino acids. The germline V gene encodes CDR1 DFQATT and CDR2 SNEGSKA (reference sequence). The chain's CDR3 is CSARTGRDEKLFF. Here the CDR3 DNA reads TGCAGTGCCAGGACAGGGAGGGATGAAAAACTGTTTTTT.

The count of this clonotype is one. The rearrangement joins TRBV5-5 to TRBJ1-5; D remains ambiguous. Trimming pared 0 bases from V and 3 bases from J, leaving 7 bases between. The CDR3 is 14 residues long. CDR1 and CDR2 from the germline V gene are SGHKS and YYEKEE (reference sequence). The CDR3 protein is CASSLAVTNQPQHF. The DNA of the CDR3 is TGTGCCAGCAGCTTGGCAGTGACCAATCAGCCCCAGCATTTT.

This clonotype was recorded many times. This chain links TRBV28 with TRBJ2-3; weak D call: TRBD1 (5 bases). The V and J ends lost 1 base and 2 bases respectively, with 10 bases between them. This CDR3 has 15 amino acids. Germline V gene lookup returns CDR1 MDHEN and CDR2 SYDVKM. The CDR3 bases are TGTGCCAGCAGTTTATTACCACAGGCCACAGATACGCAGTATTTT. The encoded protein is CASSLLPQATDTQYF.

This clonotype has more than one count but fewer than ten. The chain has TRBV29-1 and TRBJ2-1, with 9 bases lining up with TRBD1. The trim removed 8 bases at V and 9 bases at J, leaving 8 bases unmatched. This CDR3 comprises 12 residues. CDR1 SQVTM and CDR2 ANQGSEA come from the germline V gene. The CDR3 bases are TGCAGCCCAGGGACAGGGTTGGGTGAGCAGTTCTTC. Protein: CSPGTGLGEQFF.

The sample holds many counts of this clonotype. J is TRBJ1-2 and V is TRBV18; 10 bases match TRBD1. CDR3 length equals 14 residues. The junction had 6 bases not matched to a gene; V was cut back by 3 bases and J by 8 bases. CDR1 and CDR2 (germline): KGHSH, LQKENI. CDR3 coding DNA: TGTGCCAGCTCACCGCAGGGACAGGGGAAAGGCTACACCTTC. It encodes CASSPQGQGKGYTF.

There are many counts of this clonotype. The gene calls are TRBV5-5 and TRBJ2-7, with 8 bases fitting TRBD2. The V segment lost 6 bases and the J segment 2 bases; nucleotides outside the gene matches: 7. The CDR3 spans 14 residues. CDR1 is SGHKS, CDR2 YYEKEE, per germline (reference sequence). CDR3 protein: CASMREAAAYEQYF. The DNA of the CDR3 is TGTGCCAGCATGCGGGAGGCCGCTGCCTACGAGCAGTACTTC.

In this sample, this clonotype turned up many times. The J gene is TRBJ2-7, the V gene TRBV7-9; D remains unclear. From germline, CDR1 is SEHNR and CDR2 FQNEAQ (reference sequence). The CDR3 covers 13 residues. Trimming cost V 5 bases and J 3 bases, with 11 bases left between them. CDR3 coding DNA: TGTGCCAGCAGCCGTTTTGAGAGCTACGAGCAGTACTTC. Protein product: CASSRFESYEQYF.

This clonotype was recorded many times. This chain joins TRBV2 and TRBJ1-5; perhaps TRBD1 as D (5 bases). The CDR3 is 15 residues long. V lost 2 bases and J 4 bases, leaving 12 bases between the germline ends. Germline CDR1 and CDR2: SNHLY and FYNNEI. Here the CDR3 DNA reads TGTGCCAGCAGTGAACGGGGGGATCGGAATCAGCCCCAGCATTTT. Amino acids: CASSERGDRNQPQHF.

Ten or more counts support this clonotype. The V and J genes are TRBV5-1 and TRBJ2-1, with D possibly being TRBD1 (6 bases). CDR3 size: 14 residues. Per germline, CDR1 SGHRS and CDR2 YFSETQ. The V end lost 5 bases, the J end lost 0 bases, and 9 bases lay between the germline ends. CDR3 sequence reads: CASSQDSSYNEQFF. CDR3 DNA sequence: TGCGCCAGCAGTCAGGACAGCTCCTACAATGAGCAGTTCTTC.

This clonotype was observed many times. An end of the junction does not agree with germline; a read error may underlie this. This chain joins TRBV18 and TRBJ2-6; no reliable D call. CDR3 length equals 15 residues. In germline, CDR1 is KGHSH, CDR2 LQKENI. CDR3 amino acids: CASSTAVSEANVLTF. The CDR3 nucleotides read TGTGCCAGCTCAACGGCAGTCTCTGAGGCCAACGTCCTGACTTTC.

The chain uses TRBV4-1 and TRBJ1-3, with D possibly TRBD1 on 6 matching bases. The germline V and J ends were trimmed by 1 base and 2 bases, with 15 bases remaining between them. CDR3 length: 17 residues. Germline CDR1 reads MGHRA; CDR2 reads YSYEKL. The CDR3 reads CASSQALGGRPGNTIYF. For the CDR3, the DNA is TGCGCCAGCAGCCAAGCCCTGGGGGGGCGACCTGGAAACACCATATATTTT.

In the case of this clonotype: A read error may be the cause here, since a much bigger clone is one base away. Since no conserved phenylalanine or tryptophan closes the CDR3, a read error is the likely cause. The J gene is TRBJ1-1, the V gene TRBV28; D ambiguous. Germline CDR1 reads MDHEN; CDR2 reads SYDVKM. Deletions cut 5 bases from V and 4 bases from J, with 11 bases between. The CDR3 consists of 13 residues. The DNA of the CDR3 is TGTGCCAGCAGTACCACACGGGGCACTGAAGCTTTCCTT. Translation gives CASSTTRGTEAFL.

This clonotype was recorded at least ten times. The chain carries TRBV12-3 or TRBV12-4 and TRBJ2-3; D remains unclear. The length of the CDR3 is 16 residues. The V end was cut by 0 bases, the J end by 2 bases, with 12 bases between. For the CDR3, the DNA is TGTGCCAGCAGTTTAGCGCGAAGATTAAACACAGATACGCAGTATTTT. This translates into CASSLARRLNTDTQYF.